A single TCR beta chain is shown here with its context. CDR1 and CDR2 from the germline V gene are MRHNA and SNTAGT. CDR3 size: 16 residues. Trimming removed 4 bases from V and 3 bases from J; junction bases left unmatched: 9. Profiled with immunoSEQ multiplex PCR; TCRdb holds only in-frame clones, not every one. The sample holds approximately 160,000 clones, 85% to 95% seen once. The sample belongs to a study of blood T cell repertoires in COVID-19. Background on the study: In each case, the material was cDNA or gDNA derived from T cells, B-cell-depleted T cells, or PBMCs.

This rearrangement joins TRBV6-4 to TRBJ1-5, with 7 bases that match TRBD1. The source of this sequence is a woman aged 60-70 years with COVID-19, enrolled during active disease. Sequencing was carried out using peripheral blood. In DNA, the CDR3 is TGTGCCAGCAGTGTTCCCCGGGACAGCTACAATCAGCCCCAGCATTTT. Translated, it gives CASSVPRDSYNQPQHF.